Reported below is one T cell receptor beta chain. Its antigen remains unknown. Germline V gene data show CDR1 as SGDLS and CDR2 as YYNGEE. CDR3 size: 16 residues. V was pared by 5 bases and J by 2 bases, with 13 bases of the junction left unmatched. The entry originates in a study of cytomegalovirus exposure and HLA in healthy donors. This PCR relied on a set of 60 Vbeta primers and 13 Jbeta primers. Assay: immunoSEQ multiplex PCR; the TCRdb copy retains only in-frame clones and omits some. The sample has 25,000 to 35,000 clones, and its top ten clones hold over 4%. Study-wide results and caveats: Reports indicated that the classifier achieved high specificity and sensitivity in diagnosing cytomegalovirus status. Other equally common chains were less clonally expanded than HLA-associated TCR beta chains, a later analysis showed. The likely explanation for a cluster of highly shared sequence variants was sequencing artifact.

Input material: PBMCs. The sequence came from a woman aged 40 to 50 in good health and CMV-seropositive. The chain carries TRBV9 and TRBJ2-7; 7 positions match TRBD2. The CDR3 bases are TGTGCCAGCAGTGAGGAAGCGGGGTGGAGCGCCTACGAGCAGTACTTC. This gives the protein CASSEEAGWSAYEQYF. Full variable domain (remainder filled in from reference TRBV9 and TRBJ2-7): DSGVTQTPKHLITATGQRVTLRCSPRSGDLSVYWYQQSLDQGLQFLIQYYNGEERAKGNILERFSAQQFPDLHSELNLSSLELGDSALYFCASSEEAGWSAYEQYFGPGTRLTVT.